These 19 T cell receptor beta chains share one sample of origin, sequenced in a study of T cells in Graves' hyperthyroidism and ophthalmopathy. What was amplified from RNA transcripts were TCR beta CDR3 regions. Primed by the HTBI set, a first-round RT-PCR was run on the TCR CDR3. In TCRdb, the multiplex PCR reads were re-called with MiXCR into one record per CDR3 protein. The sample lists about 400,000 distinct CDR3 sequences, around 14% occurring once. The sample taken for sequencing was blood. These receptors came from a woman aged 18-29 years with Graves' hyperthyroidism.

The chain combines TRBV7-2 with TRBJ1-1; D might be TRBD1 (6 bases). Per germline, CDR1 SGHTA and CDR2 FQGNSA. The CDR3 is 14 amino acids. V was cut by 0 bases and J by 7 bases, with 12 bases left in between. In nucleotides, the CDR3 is TGTGCCAGCAGCTTAGCCGGACAGACCTATGAAGCTTTCTTT. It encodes CASSLAGQTYEAFF.

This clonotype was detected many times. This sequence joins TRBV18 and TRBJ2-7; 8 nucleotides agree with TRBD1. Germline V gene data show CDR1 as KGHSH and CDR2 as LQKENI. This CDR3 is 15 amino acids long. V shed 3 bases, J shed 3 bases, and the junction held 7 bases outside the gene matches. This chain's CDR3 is CASSPNGQGDYEQYF. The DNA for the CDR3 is TGTGCCAGCTCACCCAACGGACAGGGTGACTACGAGCAGTACTTC.

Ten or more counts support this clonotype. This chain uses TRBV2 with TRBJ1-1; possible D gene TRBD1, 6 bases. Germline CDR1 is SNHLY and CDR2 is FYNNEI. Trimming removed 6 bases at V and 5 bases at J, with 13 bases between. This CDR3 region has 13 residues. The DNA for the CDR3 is TGTGCCAGCAGAACCCAGGGGAGGACTGAAGCTTTCTTT. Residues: CASRTQGRTEAFF.

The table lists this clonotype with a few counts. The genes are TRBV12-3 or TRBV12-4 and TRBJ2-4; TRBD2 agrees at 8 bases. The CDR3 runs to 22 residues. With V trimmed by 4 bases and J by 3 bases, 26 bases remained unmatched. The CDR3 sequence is CASSSLPGTSLSPTLDKNIQYF. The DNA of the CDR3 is TGTGCCAGCAGTTCACTACCCGGGACTAGTTTATCACCCACTCTAGACAAAAACATTCAGTACTTC.

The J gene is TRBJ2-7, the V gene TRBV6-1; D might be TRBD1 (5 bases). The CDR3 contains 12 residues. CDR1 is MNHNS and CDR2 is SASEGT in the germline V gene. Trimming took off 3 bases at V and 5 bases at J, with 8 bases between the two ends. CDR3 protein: CASSDRAHEQYF. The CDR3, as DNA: TGTGCCAGCAGTGACAGGGCTCACGAGCAGTACTTC.

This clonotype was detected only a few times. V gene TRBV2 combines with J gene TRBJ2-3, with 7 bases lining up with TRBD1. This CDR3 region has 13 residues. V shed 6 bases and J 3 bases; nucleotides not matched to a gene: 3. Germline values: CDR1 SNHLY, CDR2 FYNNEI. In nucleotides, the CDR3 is TGTGCCAGCAGGCTGGACAGGACAGATACGCAGTATTTT. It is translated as CASRLDRTDTQYF.

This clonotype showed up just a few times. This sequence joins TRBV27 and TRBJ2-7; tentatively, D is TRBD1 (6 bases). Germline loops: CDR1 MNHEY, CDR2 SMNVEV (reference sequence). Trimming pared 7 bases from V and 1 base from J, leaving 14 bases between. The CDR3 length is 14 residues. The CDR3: CASIGGLTSYEQYF. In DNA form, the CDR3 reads TGTGCCAGCATTGGGGGCCTGACATCCTACGAGCAGTACTTC.

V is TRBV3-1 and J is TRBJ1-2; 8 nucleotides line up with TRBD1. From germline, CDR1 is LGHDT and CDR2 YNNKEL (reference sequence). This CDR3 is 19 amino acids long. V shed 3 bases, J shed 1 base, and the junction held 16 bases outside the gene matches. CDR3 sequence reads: CASSHVSGQGGTVNYGYTF. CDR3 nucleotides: TGTGCCAGCAGCCACGTCTCCGGACAGGGCGGGACAGTTAACTATGGCTACACCTTC.

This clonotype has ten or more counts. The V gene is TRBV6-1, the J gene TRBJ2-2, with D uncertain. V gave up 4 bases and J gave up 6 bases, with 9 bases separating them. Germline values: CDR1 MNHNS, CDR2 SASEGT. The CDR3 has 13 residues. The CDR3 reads CASSVQSPGELFF. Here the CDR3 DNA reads TGTGCCAGCAGTGTGCAGTCCCCCGGGGAGCTGTTTTTT.

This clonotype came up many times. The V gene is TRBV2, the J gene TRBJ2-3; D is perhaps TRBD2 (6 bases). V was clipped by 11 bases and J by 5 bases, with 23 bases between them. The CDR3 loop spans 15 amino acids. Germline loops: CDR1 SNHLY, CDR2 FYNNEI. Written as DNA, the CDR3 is TGTGCCGGAGGGACCCCAGCCGGATCGGTAGATACGCAGTATTTT. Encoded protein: CAGGTPAGSVDTQYF.

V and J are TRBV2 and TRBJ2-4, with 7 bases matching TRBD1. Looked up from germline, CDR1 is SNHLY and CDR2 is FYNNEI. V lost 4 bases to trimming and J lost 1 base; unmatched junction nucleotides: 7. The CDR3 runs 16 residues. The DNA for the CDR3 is TGTGCCAGCAGTGTACAGGGGCGGTGGGCCAAAAACATTCAGTACTTC. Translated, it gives CASSVQGRWAKNIQYF.

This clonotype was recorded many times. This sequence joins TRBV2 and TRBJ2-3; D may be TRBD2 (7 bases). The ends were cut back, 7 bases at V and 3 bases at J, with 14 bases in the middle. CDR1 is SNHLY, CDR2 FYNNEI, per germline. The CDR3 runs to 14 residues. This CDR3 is CASNVGGQTDTQYF. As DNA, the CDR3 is TGTGCCAGCAATGTGGGGGGGCAAACAGATACGCAGTATTTT.

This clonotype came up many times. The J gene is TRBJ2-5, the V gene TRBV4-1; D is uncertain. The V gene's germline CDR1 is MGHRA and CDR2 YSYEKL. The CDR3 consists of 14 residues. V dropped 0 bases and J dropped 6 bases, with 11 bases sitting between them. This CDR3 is CASSQDWGRKTQYF. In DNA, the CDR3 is TGCGCCAGCAGCCAAGATTGGGGAAGGAAGACCCAGTACTTC.

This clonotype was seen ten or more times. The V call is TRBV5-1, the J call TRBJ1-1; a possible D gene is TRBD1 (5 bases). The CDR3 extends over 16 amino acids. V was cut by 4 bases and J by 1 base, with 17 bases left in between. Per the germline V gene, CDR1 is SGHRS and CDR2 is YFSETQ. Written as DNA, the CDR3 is TGCGCCAGCAGCCGAGTCGGGGGTTCCGAGAACACTGAAGCTTTCTTT. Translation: CASSRVGGSENTEAFF.

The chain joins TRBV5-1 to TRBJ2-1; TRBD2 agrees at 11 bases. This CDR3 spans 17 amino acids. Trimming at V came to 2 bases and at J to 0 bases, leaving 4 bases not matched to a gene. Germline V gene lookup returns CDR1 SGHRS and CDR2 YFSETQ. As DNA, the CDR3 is TGCGCCAGCAGCTTAGGGACTAGCGGATACTCCTACAATGAGCAGTTCTTC. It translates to CASSLGTSGYSYNEQFF.

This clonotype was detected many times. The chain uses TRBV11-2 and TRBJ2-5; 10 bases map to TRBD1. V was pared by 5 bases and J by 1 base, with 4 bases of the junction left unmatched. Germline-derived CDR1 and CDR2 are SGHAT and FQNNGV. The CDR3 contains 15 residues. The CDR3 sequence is CASSPGQGLQETQYF. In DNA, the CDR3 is TGTGCCAGCAGCCCGGGACAGGGGCTCCAAGAGACCCAGTACTTC.

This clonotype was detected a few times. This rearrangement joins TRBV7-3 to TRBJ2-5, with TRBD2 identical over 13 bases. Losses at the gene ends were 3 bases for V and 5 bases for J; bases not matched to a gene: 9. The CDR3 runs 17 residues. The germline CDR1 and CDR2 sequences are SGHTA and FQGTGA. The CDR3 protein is CASSLGTSGVLEETQYF. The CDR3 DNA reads TGTGCCAGCAGCTTGGGGACTAGCGGGGTTCTAGAGGAGACCCAGTACTTC.

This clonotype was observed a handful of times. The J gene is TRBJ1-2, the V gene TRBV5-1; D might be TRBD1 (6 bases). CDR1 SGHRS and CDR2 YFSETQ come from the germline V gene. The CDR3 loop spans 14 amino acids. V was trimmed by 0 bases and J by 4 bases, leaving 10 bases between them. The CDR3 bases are TGCGCCAGCAGCTTGGAACAACAGGGCTATGGCTACACCTTC. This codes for CASSLEQQGYGYTF.

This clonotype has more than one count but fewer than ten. The CDR3 loop is CSARVLAGGPGELFF. The CDR3 DNA reads as TGCAGTGCTAGAGTCCTAGCGGGAGGTCCCGGGGAGCTGTTTTTT. The rearrangement uses TRBV20-1 and TRBJ2-2; 11 bases match TRBD2. Trimming at V came to 1 base and at J to 6 bases, leaving 4 bases not matched to a gene. CDR1 and CDR2 (germline): DFQATT, SNEGSKA (reference sequence). CDR3 length: 15 residues.